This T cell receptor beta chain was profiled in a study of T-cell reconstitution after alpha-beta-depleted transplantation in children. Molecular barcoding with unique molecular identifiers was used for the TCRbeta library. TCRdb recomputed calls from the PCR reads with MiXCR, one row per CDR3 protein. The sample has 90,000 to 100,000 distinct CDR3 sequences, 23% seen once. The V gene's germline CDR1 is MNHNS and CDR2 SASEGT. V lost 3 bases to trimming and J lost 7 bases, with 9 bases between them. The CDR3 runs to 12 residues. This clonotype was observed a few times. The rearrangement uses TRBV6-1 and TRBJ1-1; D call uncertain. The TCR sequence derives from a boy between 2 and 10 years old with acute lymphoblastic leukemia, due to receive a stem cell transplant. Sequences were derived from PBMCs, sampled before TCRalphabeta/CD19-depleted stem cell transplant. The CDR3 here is CASSDRWVEAFF. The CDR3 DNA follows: TGTGCCAGCAGTGACAGATGGGTTGAAGCTTTCTTT.